This TCR beta chain was sequenced in a study of T cells in Graves' hyperthyroidism and ophthalmopathy. The overall study: It was at initial diagnosis, before any treatment, that peripheral blood was collected.

TCR beta CDR3 sequences were amplified from RNA transcripts. A first-round RT-PCR of the TCR CDR3 used the HTBI primer set. TCRdb passed the multiplex PCR reads through MiXCR, listing each CDR3 protein once. The sample has some 350,000 distinct CDR3 sequences; roughly 15% are singletons. At least ten counts were recorded for this clonotype. The antigen is not known. Cells are PBMCs isolated from about 10 ml of fresh blood. Points from the study as a whole: Blood also held most thyroid clonotypes expanded beyond 0.001. Ophthalmopathy got predicted by the model a median approximately 6 months before its onset.

This receptor was taken from a woman in her 40s with Graves' ophthalmopathy. The sequenced sample consisted of blood.

This CDR3 reads CATSDFGTGGYNEQFF. In DNA, the CDR3 is TGTGCCACCAGTGATTTTGGGACAGGGGGGTACAATGAGCAGTTCTTC. The rearrangement uses TRBV24-1 and TRBJ2-1; 11 nucleotides line up with TRBD1. The CDR3 consists of 16 residues. V shed 1 base, J shed 4 bases, and the junction held 2 bases outside the gene matches. Germline CDR1 is KGHDR and CDR2 is SFDVKD.